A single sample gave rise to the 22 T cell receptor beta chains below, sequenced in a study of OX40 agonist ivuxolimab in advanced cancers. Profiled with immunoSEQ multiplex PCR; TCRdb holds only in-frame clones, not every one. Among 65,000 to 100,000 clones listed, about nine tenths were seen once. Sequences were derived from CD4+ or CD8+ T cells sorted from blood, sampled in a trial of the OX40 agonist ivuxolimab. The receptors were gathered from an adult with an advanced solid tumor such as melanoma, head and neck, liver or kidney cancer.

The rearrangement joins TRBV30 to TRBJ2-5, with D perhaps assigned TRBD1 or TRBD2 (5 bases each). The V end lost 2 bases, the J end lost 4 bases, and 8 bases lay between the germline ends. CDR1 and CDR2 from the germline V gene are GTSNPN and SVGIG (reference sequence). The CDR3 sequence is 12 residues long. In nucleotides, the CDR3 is TGTGCCTGGAGTTCTGGGGGAGAGACCCAGTACTTC. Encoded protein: CAWSSGGETQYF.

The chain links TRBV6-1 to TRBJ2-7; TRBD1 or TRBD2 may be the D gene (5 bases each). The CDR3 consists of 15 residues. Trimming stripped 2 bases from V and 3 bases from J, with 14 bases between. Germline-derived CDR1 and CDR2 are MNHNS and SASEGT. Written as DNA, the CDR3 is TGTGCCAGCAGTGAAATGGTGGGACGGGGCTACGAGCAGTACTTC. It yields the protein CASSEMVGRGYEQYF.

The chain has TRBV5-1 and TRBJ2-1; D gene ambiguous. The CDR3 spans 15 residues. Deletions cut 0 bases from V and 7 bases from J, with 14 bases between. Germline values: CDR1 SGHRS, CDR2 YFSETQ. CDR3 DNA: TGCGCCAGCAGCTTGGGGGTAGCTGACTCTAATGAGCAGTTCTTC. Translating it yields CASSLGVADSNEQFF.

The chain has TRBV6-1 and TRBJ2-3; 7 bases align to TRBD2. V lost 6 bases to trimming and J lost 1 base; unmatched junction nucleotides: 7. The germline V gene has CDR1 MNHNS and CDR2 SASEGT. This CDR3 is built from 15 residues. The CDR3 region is CASSSGTGGTDTQYF. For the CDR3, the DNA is TGTGCCAGCAGCAGCGGGACTGGAGGCACAGATACGCAGTATTTT.

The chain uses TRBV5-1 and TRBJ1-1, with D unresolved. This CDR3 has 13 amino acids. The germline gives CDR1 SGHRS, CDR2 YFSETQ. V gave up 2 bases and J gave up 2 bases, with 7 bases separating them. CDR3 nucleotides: TGCGCCAGCAGCTTAGAGAGAAACACTGAAGCTTTCTTT. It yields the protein CASSLERNTEAFF.

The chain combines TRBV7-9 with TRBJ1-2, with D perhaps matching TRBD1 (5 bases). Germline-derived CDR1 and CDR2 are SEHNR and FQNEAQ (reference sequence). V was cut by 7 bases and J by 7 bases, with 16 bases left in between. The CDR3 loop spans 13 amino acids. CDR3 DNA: TGTGCCAGCACCAGGGACTATGGGCGTGGCTACACCTTC. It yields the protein CASTRDYGRGYTF. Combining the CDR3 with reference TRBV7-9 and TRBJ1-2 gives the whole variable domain DTGVSQNPRHKITKRGQNVTFRCDPISEHNRLYWYRQTLGQGPEFLTYFQNEAQLEKSRLLSDRFSAERPKGSFSTLEIQRTEQGDSAMYLCASTRDYGRGYTFGSGTRLTVV.

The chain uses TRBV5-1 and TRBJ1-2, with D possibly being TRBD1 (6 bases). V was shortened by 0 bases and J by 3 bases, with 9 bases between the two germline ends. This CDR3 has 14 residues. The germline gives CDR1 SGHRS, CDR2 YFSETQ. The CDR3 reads CASSLAAGDYGYTF. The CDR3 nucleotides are TGCGCCAGCAGCTTGGCGGCAGGGGACTATGGCTACACCTTC.

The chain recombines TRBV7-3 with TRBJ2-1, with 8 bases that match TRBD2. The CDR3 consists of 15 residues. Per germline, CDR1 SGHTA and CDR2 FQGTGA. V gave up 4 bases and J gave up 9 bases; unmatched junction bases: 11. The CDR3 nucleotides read TGTGCCAGCAGCTCCAAAGCGGGAGCAAACGGTGAGCAGTTCTTC. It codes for CASSSKAGANGEQFF.

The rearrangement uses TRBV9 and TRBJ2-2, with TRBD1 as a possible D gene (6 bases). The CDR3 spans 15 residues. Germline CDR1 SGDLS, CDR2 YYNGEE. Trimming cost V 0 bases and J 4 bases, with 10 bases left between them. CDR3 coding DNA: TGTGCCAGCAGCGTAGCCAGCAGGGGCACCGGGGAGCTGTTTTTT. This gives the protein CASSVASRGTGELFF.

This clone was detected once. The CDR3 coding sequence is TGTGCCAGCAGCTTACAGGGGAACTATGGCTACACCTTC. Translating it yields CASSLQGNYGYTF. V gene TRBV7-3 combines with J gene TRBJ1-2; perhaps TRBD1 as D (6 bases). Germline V lookup: CDR1 SGHTA, CDR2 FQGTGA. This CDR3 has 13 amino acids. Between the trimmed V and J ends, which lost 2 bases and 2 bases, there was a span of 6 bases. Supplemented by reference TRBV7-3 and TRBJ1-2, the full variable domain reads GAGVSQTPSNKVTEKGKYVELRCDPISGHTALYWYRQSLGQGPEFLIYFQGTGAADDSGLPNDRFFAVRPEGSVSTLKIQRTERGDSAVYLCASSLQGNYGYTFGSGTRLTVV.

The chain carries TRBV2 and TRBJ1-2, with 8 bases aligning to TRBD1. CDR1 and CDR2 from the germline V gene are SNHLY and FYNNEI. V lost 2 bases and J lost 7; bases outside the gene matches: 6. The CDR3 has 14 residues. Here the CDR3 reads CASSERQGAPGYTF. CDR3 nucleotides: TGTGCCAGCAGTGAACGCCAGGGGGCTCCTGGCTACACCTTC.

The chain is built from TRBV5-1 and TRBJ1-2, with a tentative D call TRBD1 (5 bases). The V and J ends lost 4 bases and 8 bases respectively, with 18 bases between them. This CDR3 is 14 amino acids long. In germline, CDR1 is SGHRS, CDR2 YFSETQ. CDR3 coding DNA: TGCGCCAGCAGCCCTGGGACGGAGACTATGGGCTACACCTTC. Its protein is CASSPGTETMGYTF.

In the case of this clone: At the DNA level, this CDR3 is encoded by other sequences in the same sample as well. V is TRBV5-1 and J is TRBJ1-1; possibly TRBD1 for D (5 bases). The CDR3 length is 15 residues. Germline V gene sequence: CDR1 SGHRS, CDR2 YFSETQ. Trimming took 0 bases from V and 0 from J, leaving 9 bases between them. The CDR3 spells CASSLGQGMNTEAFF. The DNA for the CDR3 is TGCGCCAGCAGCTTGGGGCAGGGAATGAACACTGAAGCTTTCTTT.

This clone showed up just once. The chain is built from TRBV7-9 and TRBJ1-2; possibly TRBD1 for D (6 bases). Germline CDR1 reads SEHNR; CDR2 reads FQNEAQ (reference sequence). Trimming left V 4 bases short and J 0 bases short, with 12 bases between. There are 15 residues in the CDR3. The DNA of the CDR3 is TGTGCCAGCAGCTATGGGACACTCTCTAACTATGGCTACACCTTC. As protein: CASSYGTLSNYGYTF.

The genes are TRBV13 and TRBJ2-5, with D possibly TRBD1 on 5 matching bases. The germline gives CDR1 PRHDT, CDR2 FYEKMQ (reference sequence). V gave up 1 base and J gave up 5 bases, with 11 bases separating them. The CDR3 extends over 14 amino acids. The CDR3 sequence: CASSLDQGWETQYF. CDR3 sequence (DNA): TGTGCCAGCAGCTTAGATCAGGGATGGGAGACCCAGTACTTC.

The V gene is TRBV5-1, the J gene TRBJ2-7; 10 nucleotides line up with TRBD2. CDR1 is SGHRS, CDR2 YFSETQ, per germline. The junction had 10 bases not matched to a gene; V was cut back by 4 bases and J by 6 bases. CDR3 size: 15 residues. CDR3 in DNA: TGCGCCAGCAGCCCCGGGCTAGCGGGAGTACTCGAGCAGTACTTC. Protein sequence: CASSPGLAGVLEQYF.

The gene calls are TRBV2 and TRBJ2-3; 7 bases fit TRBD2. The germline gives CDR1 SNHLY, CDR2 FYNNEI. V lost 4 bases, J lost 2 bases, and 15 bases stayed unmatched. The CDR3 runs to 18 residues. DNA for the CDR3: TGTGCCAGCAGTGCAGGACCCTCTAGCGGACCACCCACAGATACGCAGTATTTT. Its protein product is CASSAGPSSGPPTDTQYF.

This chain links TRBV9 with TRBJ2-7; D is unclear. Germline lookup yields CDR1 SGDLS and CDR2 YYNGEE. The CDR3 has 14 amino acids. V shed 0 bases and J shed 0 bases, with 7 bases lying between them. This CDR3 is CASSVVGTSYEQYF. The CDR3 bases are TGTGCCAGCAGCGTAGTGGGTACCTCCTACGAGCAGTACTTC. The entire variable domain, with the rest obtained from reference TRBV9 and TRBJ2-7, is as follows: DSGVTQTPKHLITATGQRVTLRCSPRSGDLSVYWYQQSLDQGLQFLIQYYNGEERAKGNILERFSAQQFPDLHSELNLSSLELGDSALYFCASSVVGTSYEQYFGPGTRLTVT.

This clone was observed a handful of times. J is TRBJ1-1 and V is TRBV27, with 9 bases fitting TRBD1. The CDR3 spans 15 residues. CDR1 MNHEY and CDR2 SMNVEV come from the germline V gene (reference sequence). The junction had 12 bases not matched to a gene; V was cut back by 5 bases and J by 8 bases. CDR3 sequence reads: CASSPTGGVRREAFF. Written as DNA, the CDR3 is TGTGCCAGCAGTCCCACAGGGGGCGTCCGGCGCGAAGCTTTCTTT.

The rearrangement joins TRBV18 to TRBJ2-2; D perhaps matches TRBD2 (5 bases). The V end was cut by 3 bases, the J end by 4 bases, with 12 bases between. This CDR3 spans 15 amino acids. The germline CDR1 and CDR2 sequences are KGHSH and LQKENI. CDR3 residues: CASSPTGVITGELFF. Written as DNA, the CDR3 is TGTGCCAGCTCACCTACCGGGGTCATCACCGGGGAGCTGTTTTTT.

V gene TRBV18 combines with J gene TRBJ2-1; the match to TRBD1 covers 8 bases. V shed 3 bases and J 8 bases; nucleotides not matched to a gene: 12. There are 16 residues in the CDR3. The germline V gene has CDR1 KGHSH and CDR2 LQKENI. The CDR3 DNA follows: TGTGCCAGCTCACCCTCTTCCGGACAGGGTTCACATGAGCAGTTCTTC. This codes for CASSPSSGQGSHEQFF. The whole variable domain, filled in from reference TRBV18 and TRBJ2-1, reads NAGVMQNPRHLVRRRGQEARLRCSPMKGHSHVYWYRQLPEEGLKFMVYLQKENIIDESGMPKERFSAEFPKEGPSILRIQQVVRGDSAAYFCASSPSSGQGSHEQFFGPGTRLTVL.

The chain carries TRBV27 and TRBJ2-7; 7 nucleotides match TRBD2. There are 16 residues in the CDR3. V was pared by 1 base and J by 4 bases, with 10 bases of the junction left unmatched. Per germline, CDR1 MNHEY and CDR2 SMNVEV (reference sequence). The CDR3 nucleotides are TGTGCCAGCAGTTTATTCTCTAGCGGAACGGAGTACGAGCAGTACTTC. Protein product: CASSLFSSGTEYEQYF.